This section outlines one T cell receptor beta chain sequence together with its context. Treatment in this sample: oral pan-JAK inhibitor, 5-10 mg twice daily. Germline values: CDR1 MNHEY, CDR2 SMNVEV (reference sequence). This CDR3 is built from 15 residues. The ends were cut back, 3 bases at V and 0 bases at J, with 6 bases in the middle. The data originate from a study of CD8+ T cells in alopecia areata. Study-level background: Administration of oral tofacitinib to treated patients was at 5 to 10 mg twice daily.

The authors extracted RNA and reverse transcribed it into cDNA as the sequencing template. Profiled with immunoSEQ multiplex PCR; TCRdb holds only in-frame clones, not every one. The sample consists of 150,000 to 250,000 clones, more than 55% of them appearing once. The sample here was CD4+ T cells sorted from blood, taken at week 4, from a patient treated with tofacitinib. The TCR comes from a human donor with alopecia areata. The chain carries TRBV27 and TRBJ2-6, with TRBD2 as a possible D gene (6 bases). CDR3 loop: CASSFGGSGANVLTF. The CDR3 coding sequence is TGTGCCAGCAGTTTCGGGGGCTCTGGGGCCAACGTCCTGACTTTC.